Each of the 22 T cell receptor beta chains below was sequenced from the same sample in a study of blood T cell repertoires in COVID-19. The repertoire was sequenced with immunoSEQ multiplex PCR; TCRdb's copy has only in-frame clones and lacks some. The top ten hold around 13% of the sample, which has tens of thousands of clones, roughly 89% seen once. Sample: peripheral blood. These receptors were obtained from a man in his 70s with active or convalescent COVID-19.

CDR3 nucleotide sequence: TGTGCCAGCTCTGTAGGGGGGGCGCGGACAGATACGCAGTATTTT. Residues: CASSVGGARTDTQYF. The chain recombines TRBV28 with TRBJ2-3; TRBD2 might be the D (7 bases). Germline assignment: CDR1 MDHEN and CDR2 SYDVKM. The CDR3 length is 15 residues. The V gene lost 8 bases and the J gene lost 3 bases, with 18 bases spanning the gap.

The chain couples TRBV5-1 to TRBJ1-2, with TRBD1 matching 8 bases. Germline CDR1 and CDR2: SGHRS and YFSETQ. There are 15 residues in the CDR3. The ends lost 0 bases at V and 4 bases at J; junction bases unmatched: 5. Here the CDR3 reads CASSLEGQGLYGYTF. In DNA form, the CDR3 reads TGCGCCAGCAGCTTGGAAGGACAGGGTCTCTATGGCTACACCTTC.

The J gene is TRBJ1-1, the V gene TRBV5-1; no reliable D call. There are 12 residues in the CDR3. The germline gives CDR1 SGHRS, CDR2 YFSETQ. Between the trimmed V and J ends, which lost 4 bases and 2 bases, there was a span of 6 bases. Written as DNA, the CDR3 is TGCGCCAGCAGCGCCCTAAACACTGAAGCTTTCTTT. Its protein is CASSALNTEAFF. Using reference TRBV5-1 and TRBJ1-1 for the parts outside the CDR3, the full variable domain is KAGVTQTPRYLIKTRGQQVTLSCSPISGHRSVSWYQQTPGQGLQFLFEYFSETQRNKGNFPGRFSGRQFSNSRSEMNVSTLELGDSALYLCASSALNTEAFFGQGTRLTVV.

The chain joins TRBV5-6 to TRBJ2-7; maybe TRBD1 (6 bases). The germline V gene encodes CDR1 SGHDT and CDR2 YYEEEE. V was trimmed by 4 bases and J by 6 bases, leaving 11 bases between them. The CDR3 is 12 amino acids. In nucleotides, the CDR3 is TGTGCCAGCAGCAAAACAGGGCGCGAGCAGTACTTC. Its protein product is CASSKTGREQYF.

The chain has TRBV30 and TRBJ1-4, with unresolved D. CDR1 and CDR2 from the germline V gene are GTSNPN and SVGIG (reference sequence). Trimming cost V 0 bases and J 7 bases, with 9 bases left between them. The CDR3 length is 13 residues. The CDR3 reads CAWSVESFEKLFF. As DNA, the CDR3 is TGTGCCTGGAGTGTAGAGAGTTTTGAAAAACTGTTTTTT.

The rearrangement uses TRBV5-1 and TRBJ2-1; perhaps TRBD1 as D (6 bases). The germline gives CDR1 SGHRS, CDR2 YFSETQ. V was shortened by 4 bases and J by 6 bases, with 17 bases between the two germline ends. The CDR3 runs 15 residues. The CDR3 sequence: CASSNLQGGGNEQFF. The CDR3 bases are TGCGCCAGCAGCAACCTACAGGGTGGTGGCAATGAGCAGTTCTTC.

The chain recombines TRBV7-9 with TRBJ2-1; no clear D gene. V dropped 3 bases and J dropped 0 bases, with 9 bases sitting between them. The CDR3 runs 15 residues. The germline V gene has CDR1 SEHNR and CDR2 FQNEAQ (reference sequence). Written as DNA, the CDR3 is TGTGCCAGCAGCTTCAACAACCCCTCCTACAATGAGCAGTTCTTC. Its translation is CASSFNNPSYNEQFF.

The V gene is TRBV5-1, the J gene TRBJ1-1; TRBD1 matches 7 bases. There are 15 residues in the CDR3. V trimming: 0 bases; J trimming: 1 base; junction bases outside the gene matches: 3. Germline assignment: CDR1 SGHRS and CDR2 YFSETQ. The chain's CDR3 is CASSLGGTANTEAFF. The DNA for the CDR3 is TGCGCCAGCAGCTTGGGCGGGACAGCGAACACTGAAGCTTTCTTT.

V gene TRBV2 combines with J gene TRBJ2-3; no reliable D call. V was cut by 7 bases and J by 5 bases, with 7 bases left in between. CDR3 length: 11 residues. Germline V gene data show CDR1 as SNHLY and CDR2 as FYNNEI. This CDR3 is CASKIGDTQYF. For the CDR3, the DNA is TGTGCCAGCAAGATCGGAGATACGCAGTATTTT. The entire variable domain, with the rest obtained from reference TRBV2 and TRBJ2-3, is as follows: EPEVTQTPSHQVTQMGQEVILRCVPISNHLYFYWYRQILGQKVEFLVSFYNNEISEKSEIFDDQFSVERPDGSNFTLKIRSTKLEDSAMYFCASKIGDTQYFGPGTRLTVL.

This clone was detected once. The CDR3 DNA reads TGTGCCAGCAGATTGTTACAGGTATCCGGAAACACCATATATTTT. Translated, it gives CASRLLQVSGNTIYF. This rearrangement joins TRBV6-5 to TRBJ1-3, with D perhaps matching TRBD1 (5 bases). Trimming took 6 bases from V and 4 from J, leaving 16 bases between them. CDR3 length: 15 residues. Germline CDR1 MNHEY, CDR2 SVGAGI.

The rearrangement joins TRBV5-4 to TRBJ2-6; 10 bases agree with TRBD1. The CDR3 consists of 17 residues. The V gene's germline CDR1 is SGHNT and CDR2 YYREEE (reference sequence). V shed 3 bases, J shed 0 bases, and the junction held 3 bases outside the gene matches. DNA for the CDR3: TGTGCCAGCAGCTCCGGACAGGGGGTCTCTGGGGCCAACGTCCTGACTTTC. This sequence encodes CASSSGQGVSGANVLTF.

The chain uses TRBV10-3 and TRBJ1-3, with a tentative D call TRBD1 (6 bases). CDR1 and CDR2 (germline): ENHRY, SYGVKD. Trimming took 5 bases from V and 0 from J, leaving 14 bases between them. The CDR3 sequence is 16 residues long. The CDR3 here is CAISPQGAGSGNTIYF. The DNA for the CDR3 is TGTGCCATCAGTCCACAGGGAGCCGGCTCTGGAAACACCATATATTTT.

CDR3 region: CAWSYGQGNTIYF. The CDR3 DNA is TGTGCCTGGAGTTATGGACAGGGAAACACCATATATTTT. The chain is built from TRBV30 and TRBJ1-3; possibly TRBD1 for D (6 bases). The germline V gene has CDR1 GTSNPN and CDR2 SVGIG (reference sequence). This CDR3 comprises 13 residues. The V gene lost 2 bases and the J gene lost 4 bases, with 9 bases spanning the gap.

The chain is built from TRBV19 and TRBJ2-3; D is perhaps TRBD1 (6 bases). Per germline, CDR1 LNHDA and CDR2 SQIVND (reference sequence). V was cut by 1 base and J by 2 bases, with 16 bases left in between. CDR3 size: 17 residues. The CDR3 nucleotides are TGTGCCAGTAGTATAGCGGGCAGGGGTCTTTTCACAGATACGCAGTATTTT. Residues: CASSIAGRGLFTDTQYF.

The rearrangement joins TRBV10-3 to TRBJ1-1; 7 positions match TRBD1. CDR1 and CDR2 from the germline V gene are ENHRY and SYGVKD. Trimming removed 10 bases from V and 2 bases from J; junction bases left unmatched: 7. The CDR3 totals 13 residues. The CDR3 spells CASLGQNNTEAFF. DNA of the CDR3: TGTGCCAGCCTGGGACAGAATAACACTGAAGCTTTCTTT.

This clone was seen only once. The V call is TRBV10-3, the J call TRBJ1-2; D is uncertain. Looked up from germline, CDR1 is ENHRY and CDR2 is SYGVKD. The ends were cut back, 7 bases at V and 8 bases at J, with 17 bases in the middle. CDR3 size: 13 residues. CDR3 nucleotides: TGTGCCATCACCAGCCTCGGGGTCGACGGCTACACCTTC. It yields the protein CAITSLGVDGYTF.

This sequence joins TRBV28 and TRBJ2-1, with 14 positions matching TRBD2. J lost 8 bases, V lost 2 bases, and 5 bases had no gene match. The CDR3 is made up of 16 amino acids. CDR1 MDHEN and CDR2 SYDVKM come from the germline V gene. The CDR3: CASSLLGTSGSYEQFF. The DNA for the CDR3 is TGTGCCAGCAGTTTACTAGGGACTAGCGGGAGCTATGAGCAGTTCTTC.

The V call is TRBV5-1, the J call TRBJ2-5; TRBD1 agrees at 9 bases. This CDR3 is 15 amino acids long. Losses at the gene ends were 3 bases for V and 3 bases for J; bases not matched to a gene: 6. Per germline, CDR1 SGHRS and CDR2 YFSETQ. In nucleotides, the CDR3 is TGCGCCAGCAGCTCCGGGACAGGGAGGGAAGAGACCCAGTACTTC. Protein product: CASSSGTGREETQYF.

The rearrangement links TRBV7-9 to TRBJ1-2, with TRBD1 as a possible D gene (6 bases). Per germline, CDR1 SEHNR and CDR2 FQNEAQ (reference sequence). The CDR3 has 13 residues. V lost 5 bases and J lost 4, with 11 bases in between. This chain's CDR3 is CASSQGHLYGYTF. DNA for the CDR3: TGTGCCAGCAGCCAGGGACACCTCTATGGCTACACCTTC.

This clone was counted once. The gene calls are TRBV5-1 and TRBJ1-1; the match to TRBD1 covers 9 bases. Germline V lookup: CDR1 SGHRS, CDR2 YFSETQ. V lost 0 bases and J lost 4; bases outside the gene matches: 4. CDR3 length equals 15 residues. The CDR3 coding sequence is TGCGCCAGCAGCTTGGAGCGACAGGGGGGCACTGAAGCTTTCTTT. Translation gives CASSLERQGGTEAFF.

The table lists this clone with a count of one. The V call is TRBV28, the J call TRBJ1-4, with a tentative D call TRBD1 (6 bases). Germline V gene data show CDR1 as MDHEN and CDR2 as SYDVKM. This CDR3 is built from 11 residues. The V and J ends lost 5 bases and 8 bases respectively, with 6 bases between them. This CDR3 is CASSGTEKLFF. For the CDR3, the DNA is TGTGCCAGCAGTGGGACAGAAAAACTGTTTTTT.

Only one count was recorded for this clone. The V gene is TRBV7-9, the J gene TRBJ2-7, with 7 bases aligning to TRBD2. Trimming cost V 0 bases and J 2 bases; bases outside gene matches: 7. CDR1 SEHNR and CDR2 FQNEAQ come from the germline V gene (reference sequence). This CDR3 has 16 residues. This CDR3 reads CASSLARGRMAYEQYF. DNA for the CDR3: TGTGCCAGCAGCTTAGCCCGCGGGAGAATGGCCTACGAGCAGTACTTC.